One sample yielded the 8 T cell receptor beta chains listed below, sequenced in a study of cytomegalovirus exposure and HLA in healthy donors. The study ran its PCR with 60 Vbeta and 13 Jbeta primers. Produced via immunoSEQ multiplex PCR; TCRdb's table is partial and in-frame only. The table has 110,000 to 150,000 clones, approximately 82% seen once. The source material was PBMCs. These receptor sequences come from an older woman in good health and CMV-seropositive.

V and J are TRBV7-2 and TRBJ1-5; D uncertain. The CDR3 totals 16 residues. Germline CDR1 is SGHTA and CDR2 is FQGNSA. V was clipped by 1 base and J by 0 bases, with 10 bases between them. The CDR3 DNA follows: TGTGCCAGCAGCTTAGTAGCGGAACGTAGCAATCAGCCCCAGCATTTT. Encoded protein: CASSLVAERSNQPQHF.

The CDR3, as DNA: TGTGCCTGGGCCACAGGGTTCCAAGAGACCCAGTACTTC. Amino acids: CAWATGFQETQYF. The rearrangement links TRBV30 to TRBJ2-5; D possibly corresponds to TRBD1 (6 bases). The CDR3 sequence is 13 residues long. Deletions cut 5 bases from V and 1 base from J, with 11 bases between. The germline V gene has CDR1 GTSNPN and CDR2 SVGIG (reference sequence).

The chain combines TRBV7-3 with TRBJ2-3; D possibly corresponds to TRBD2 (5 bases). This CDR3 is built from 14 residues. The V gene's germline CDR1 is SGHTA and CDR2 FQGTGA. Trimming cost V 3 bases and J 2 bases, with 9 bases left between them. CDR3 sequence (DNA): TGTGCCAGCAGCTTCTGGGAGATCACAGATACGCAGTATTTT. It translates to CASSFWEITDTQYF.

About this clone: This same CDR3 is encoded by further DNA sequences in the sample. The chain recombines TRBV5-4 with TRBJ1-1; D uncertain. The germline V gene has CDR1 SGHNT and CDR2 YYREEE (reference sequence). CDR3 length: 13 residues. With 4 bases removed from V and 2 bases from J, the gap between germline ends came to 9 bases. The DNA of the CDR3 is TGTGCCAGCAGCCCACGAGGTAACACTGAAGCTTTCTTT. This encodes CASSPRGNTEAFF.

The genes are TRBV28 and TRBJ1-5; TRBD1 agrees at 11 bases. The CDR3 covers 15 residues. Germline values: CDR1 MDHEN, CDR2 SYDVKM. The trim removed 6 bases at V and 6 bases at J, leaving 7 bases unmatched. CDR3 bases: TGTGCCAGCAGGCATCCGGGACAGGGGGTTCAGCCCCAGCATTTT. This encodes CASRHPGQGVQPQHF.

The chain combines TRBV9 with TRBJ2-3, with a possible D match to TRBD1 (5 bases). With 0 bases removed from V and 2 bases from J, the gap between germline ends came to 10 bases. Germline CDR1 reads SGDLS; CDR2 reads YYNGEE. The CDR3 runs to 15 residues. In DNA, the CDR3 is TGTGCCAGCAGCGTAGGCGCCAGGGACACAGATACGCAGTATTTT. Translating gives CASSVGARDTDTQYF.

This chain links TRBV11-2 with TRBJ1-5, with 7 bases identical to TRBD1. V lost 4 bases and J lost 7; bases outside the gene matches: 19. This CDR3 spans 18 amino acids. Germline CDR1 SGHAT, CDR2 FQNNGV. CDR3 region: CASSSYINGTVGCQPQHF. The CDR3 DNA follows: TGTGCCAGCAGCTCGTACATTAACGGGACAGTTGGGTGCCAGCCCCAGCATTTT.

V gene TRBV7-2 combines with J gene TRBJ2-2, with D unclear. V lost 5 bases and J lost 5, with 6 bases in between. Germline V gene sequence: CDR1 SGHTA, CDR2 FQGNSA. This CDR3 has 12 residues. This CDR3 is CASSLQTGELFF. As DNA, the CDR3 is TGTGCCAGCAGCCTTCAGACCGGGGAGCTGTTTTTT.